A selection of T cell receptor beta chains follows, all from one sample in a study of blood T cells in healthy people across ages. TCRdb independently ran MiXCR on the 5' RACE reads; one entry per CDR3 protein. The sample records about 720,000 distinct CDR3 sequences, more than 20% being singletons. This sample was shared with a second study, whose subject was T cells of mothers and their children.

Sequencing was performed on blood. These receptor sequences come from a boy aged 10-17 years in good health. Each CDR3 is given with its conserved first and last residue. D genes are given only for firm matches. Clone size, where shown, is once, few, many, or a class for clones that have expanded.

few	TRBV29-1	.	TRBJ1-3	CSVYNQGNTIYF	TGCAGCGTGTACAATCAGGGAAACACCATATATTTT
.	TRBV6-1	.	TRBJ1-1	CASSDRQGNTEAFF	TGTGCCAGCAGTGACCGGCAGGGGAACACTGAAGCTTTCTTT
.	TRBV20-1	.	TRBJ2-2	CSALDSNTGELFF	TGCAGTGCTCTAGACTCGAACACCGGGGAGCTGTTTTTT
.	TRBV29-1	.	TRBJ1-3	CSVSFGSTIYF	TGCAGCGTTTCTTTTGGAAGCACCATATATTTT
few	TRBV21-1	.	TRBJ2-5	CASSNGQGPYQETQYF	TGTGCCAGCAGCAACGGACAGGGCCCTTACCAAGAGACCCAGTACTTC
.	TRBV7-2	.	TRBJ2-5	CASSYGSVQETQYF	TGTGCCAGCAGCTACGGGAGTGTCCAAGAGACCCAGTACTTC
.	TRBV9	TRBD1	TRBJ1-4	CASSVGTGGEKLFF	TGTGCCAGCAGCGTAGGGACAGGGGGTGAAAAACTGTTTTTT
.	TRBV9	.	TRBJ2-1	CASSVRDSNYNEQFF	TGTGCCAGCAGCGTACGGGACTCGAACTACAATGAGCAGTTCTTC
.	TRBV28	.	TRBJ2-5	CASRQGQETQYF	TGTGCCAGCAGACAGGGCCAAGAGACCCAGTACTTC
.	TRBV7-2	.	TRBJ2-5	CASSNGRLQETQYF	TGTGCCAGCAGCAATGGACGGCTCCAAGAGACCCAGTACTTT
.	TRBV6-1	.	TRBJ2-6	CAGKPDFSGANVLTF	TGTGCCGGCAAACCCGACTTCTCTGGGGCCAACGTCCTGACTTTC
.	TRBV7-8	TRBD1	TRBJ2-5	CASSPPEDRALGWETQYF	TGTGCCAGCAGCCCGCCGGAGGACAGGGCGCTAGGGTGGGAGACCCAGTACTTC
.	TRBV4-1	.	TRBJ1-4	CASSQEGAFEKLFF	TGCGCCAGCAGCCAAGAAGGCGCCTTCGAAAAACTGTTTTTT
many	TRBV12-3/TRBV12-4	.	TRBJ2-2	CASRDMAGELFF	TGTGCCTCTCGGGATATGGCCGGGGAGCTGTTTTTT
.	TRBV24-1	.	TRBJ1-3	CATSDSRVLEYF	TGTGCCACCAGTGATAGTAGGGTTCTGGAGTATTTT
few	TRBV9	.	TRBJ2-5	CASSVGLGTQYF	TGTGCCAGCAGCGTAGGATTGGGGACCCAGTACTTC
.	TRBV7-9	.	TRBJ2-5	CASSFNAGSRETQYF	TGTGCCAGCAGCTTCAACGCAGGGAGTAGGGAGACCCAGTACTTC
.	TRBV25-1	TRBD1	TRBJ1-4	CASSEREQGAIRNEKLFF	TGTGCCAGCAGTGAACGGGAGCAGGGGGCGATCAGAAATGAAAAACTGTTTTTT
.	TRBV12-3/TRBV12-4	.	TRBJ1-5	CASSLGTFTQHF	TGTGCCAGCAGTCTCGGGACATTTACCCAGCATTTT
few	TRBV6-2/TRBV6-3	.	TRBJ2-7	CASTRMGSSYEQYF	TGTGCCAGCACCAGAATGGGAAGCTCCTACGAGCAGTACTTC
.	TRBV7-9	TRBD1	TRBJ2-5	CASSGRTGKEETQYF	TGTGCCAGCAGCGGCCGGACAGGAAAGGAAGAGACCCAGTACTTC
few	TRBV28	TRBD2	TRBJ2-5	CASSHRLAGLILGETQYF	TGTGCCAGCAGCCACCGACTAGCGGGATTAATCTTGGGAGAGACCCAGTACTTC
.	TRBV11-2	TRBD2	TRBJ2-3	CASSPWTSGRPSTDTQYF	TGTGCCAGCAGCCCCTGGACTAGCGGGAGACCAAGCACAGATACGCAGTATTTT
few	TRBV4-3	.	TRBJ2-2	CASSQDGSGYTGELFF	TGCGCCAGCAGCCAAGATGGGTCGGGGTACACCGGGGAGCTGTTTTTT
few	TRBV7-9	TRBD1	TRBJ1-4	CASSTTDRGSFNEKLFF	TGTGCCAGCAGTACCACAGACAGGGGTTCTTTTAATGAAAAACTGTTTTTT
few	TRBV29-1	.	TRBJ2-7	CSATGEGYEQYF	TGCAGCGCCACCGGTGAGGGTTACGAGCAGTACTTC
few	TRBV29-1	TRBD1	TRBJ2-5	CSAQGAEETQYF	TGCAGCGCCCAGGGGGCTGAGGAGACCCAGTACTTC
few	TRBV12-3/TRBV12-4	.	TRBJ2-7	CASSSSGEYEQYF	TGTGCCAGCAGTTCGTCGGGAGAGTACGAGCAGTACTTC
few	TRBV6-2/TRBV6-3	.	TRBJ1-1	CASSSTGTEAFF	TGTGCCAGCAGTTCGACGGGCACTGAAGCTTTCTTT
few	TRBV4-3	TRBD1	TRBJ2-1	CASSPQGASYNEQFF	TGCGCCAGCAGCCCGCAGGGGGCCTCCTACAATGAGCAGTTCTTC
few	TRBV28	.	TRBJ2-2	CASSFPPGQRTGELFF	TGTGCCAGCAGTTTTCCCCCCGGGCAGCGAACCGGGGAGCTGTTTTTT
few	TRBV9	.	TRBJ1-5	CASSLFGGSSQPQHF	TGTGCCAGCAGCCTGTTCGGGGGCTCCTCCCAGCCCCAGCATTTT
.	TRBV5-1	TRBD2	TRBJ2-3	CASSVTSGSGTDTQYF	TGCGCCAGCAGCGTGACTAGCGGGAGTGGCACAGATACGCAGTATTTT
few	TRBV2	.	TRBJ1-2	CASSVLETPLRYTF	TGTGCCAGCAGTGTGTTAGAGACACCGCTACGCTACACCTTC
.	TRBV10-3	TRBD2	TRBJ2-7	CAISESNGLAGENEQYF	TGTGCCATCAGTGAGTCAAATGGATTAGCGGGAGAAAACGAGCAGTACTTC
once	TRBV7-2	TRBD2	TRBJ2-7	CASSNAVLAGGIYEQYF	TGTGCCAGCAGCAACGCGGTACTAGCGGGGGGGATCTACGAGCAGTACTTC
.	TRBV5-1	.	TRBJ1-1	CASSSRTVNTEAFF	TGCGCCAGCAGCTCCCGGACGGTGAACACTGAAGCTTTCTTT
few	TRBV7-6	.	TRBJ1-3	CASSLATGNTIYF	TGTGCCAGCAGCTTAGCGACTGGAAACACCATATATTTT
.	TRBV5-1	TRBD2	TRBJ2-5	CASSSGRVKGASGASETQYF	TGCGCCAGCAGCAGTGGCAGGGTGAAAGGGGCTAGCGGGGCGTCTGAGACCCAGTACTTC
few	TRBV20-1	.	TRBJ2-7	CSARFADAYEQHF	TGCAGTGCTAGGTTCGCAGACGCCTACGAGCAGCACTTC
few	TRBV6-5	.	TRBJ2-3	CASRLGPTDTQYF	TGTGCCAGCAGGCTGGGGCCCACAGATACGCAGTATTTT
.	TRBV7-2	.	TRBJ2-3	CASSLEQPTDTQYF	TGTGCCAGCAGCTTAGAACAGCCCACAGATACGCAGTATTTT
.	TRBV28	TRBD1	TRBJ1-6	CASSLGTGGPSSLHF	TGTGCCAGCAGTTTAGGGACAGGGGGACCTTCATCCCTCCACTTT
.	TRBV3-1	TRBD1	TRBJ1-1	CASSPQTGGVGTEAFF	TGTGCCAGCAGCCCCCAGACAGGGGGCGTCGGCACTGAAGCTTTCTTT
few	TRBV16	.	TRBJ2-5	CASNAEGQETQYF	TGTGCCAGCAACGCTGAGGGGCAAGAGACCCAGTACTTC
.	TRBV3-1	TRBD2	TRBJ2-1	CASSQPGLAGEDEQFF	TGTGCCAGCAGCCAACCGGGACTAGCGGGAGAAGATGAGCAGTTCTTC
.	TRBV3-1	.	TRBJ1-1	CASSQVSNTEAFF	TGTGCCAGCAGCCAAGTCTCGAACACTGAAGCTTTCTTT
.	TRBV7-2	.	TRBJ2-3	CASSLGIVLADTQYF	TGTGCCAGCAGCTTAGGGATTGTACTAGCAGATACGCAGTATTTT
few	TRBV27	.	TRBJ2-7	CASSFTGTASSYEQYF	TGTGCCAGCAGTTTTACCGGGACCGCGAGCTCCTACGAGCAGTACTTC
few	TRBV29-1	TRBD2	TRBJ2-7	CSVMTSGNYEQYF	TGCAGCGTCATGACTAGCGGGAATTACGAGCAGTACTTC
.	TRBV20-1	.	TRBJ1-4	CSADQDEKLFF	TGCAGTGCTGACCAGGATGAAAAACTGTTTTTT
.	TRBV5-5	TRBD2	TRBJ2-1	CAGSPIAGGLENEQFF	TGTGCCGGCAGCCCTATAGCGGGGGGCCTAGAAAATGAGCAGTTCTTC
.	TRBV29-1	.	TRBJ2-5	CSVLLGFDGETQYF	TGCAGCGTTCTCTTAGGGTTTGACGGAGAGACCCAGTACTTC
few	TRBV18	TRBD1	TRBJ2-7	CASSSGGLGQGSFYEQYF	TGTGCCAGCTCATCAGGAGGGTTGGGACAGGGCAGCTTCTACGAGCAGTACTTC
.	TRBV6-1	.	TRBJ2-1	CASNHGRLGDNEQFF	TGTGCCAGCAACCACGGCCGTCTCGGGGACAATGAGCAGTTCTTC
few	TRBV24-1	.	TRBJ2-5	CASGDGYEETQYF	TGTGCCAGCGGAGACGGATATGAAGAGACCCAGTACTTC